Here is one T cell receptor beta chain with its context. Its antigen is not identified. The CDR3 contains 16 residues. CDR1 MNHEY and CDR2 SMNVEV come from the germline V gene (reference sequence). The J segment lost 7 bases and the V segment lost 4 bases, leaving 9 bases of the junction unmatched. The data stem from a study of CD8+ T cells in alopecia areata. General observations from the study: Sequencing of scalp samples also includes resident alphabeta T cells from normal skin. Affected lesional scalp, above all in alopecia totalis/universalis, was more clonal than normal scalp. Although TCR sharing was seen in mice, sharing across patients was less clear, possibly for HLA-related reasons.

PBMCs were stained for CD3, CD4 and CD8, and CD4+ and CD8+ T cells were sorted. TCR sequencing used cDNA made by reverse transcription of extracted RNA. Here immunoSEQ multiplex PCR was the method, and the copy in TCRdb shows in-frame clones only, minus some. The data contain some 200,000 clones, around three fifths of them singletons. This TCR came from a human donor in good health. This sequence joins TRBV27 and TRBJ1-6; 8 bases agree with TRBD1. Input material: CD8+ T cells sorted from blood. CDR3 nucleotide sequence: TGTGCCAGCAGTTCTCCCCGACAGGGGCCGAATTCACCCCTCCACTTT. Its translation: CASSSPRQGPNSPLHF.